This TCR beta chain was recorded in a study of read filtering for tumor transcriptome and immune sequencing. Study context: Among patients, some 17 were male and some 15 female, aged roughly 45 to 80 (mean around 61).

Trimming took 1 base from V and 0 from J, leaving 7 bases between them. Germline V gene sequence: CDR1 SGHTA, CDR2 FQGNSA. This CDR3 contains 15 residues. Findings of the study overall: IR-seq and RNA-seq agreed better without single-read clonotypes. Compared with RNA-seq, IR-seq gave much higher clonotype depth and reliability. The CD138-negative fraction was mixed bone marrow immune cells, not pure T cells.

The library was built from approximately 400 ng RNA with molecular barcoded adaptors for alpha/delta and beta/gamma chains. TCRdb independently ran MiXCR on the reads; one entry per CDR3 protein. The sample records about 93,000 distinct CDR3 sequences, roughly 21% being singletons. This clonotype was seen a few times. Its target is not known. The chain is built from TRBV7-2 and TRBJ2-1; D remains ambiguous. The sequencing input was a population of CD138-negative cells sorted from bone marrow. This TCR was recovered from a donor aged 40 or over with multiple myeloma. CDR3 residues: CASSLGGRSYNEQFF. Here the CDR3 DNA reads TGTGCCAGCAGCTTAGGGGGTCGCTCCTACAATGAGCAGTTCTTC.